This entry lists 26 T cell receptor beta chains sequenced from one sample in a study of OX40 agonist ivuxolimab in advanced cancers. Data came from immunoSEQ multiplex PCR; TCRdb stores just in-frame clones and leaves some out. Of more than 60,000 clones listed, approximately 92% are singletons. The starting material was CD4+ or CD8+ T cells sorted from blood, obtained in a trial of the OX40 agonist ivuxolimab. The receptors here all came from an adult with an advanced solid tumor such as melanoma, head and neck, liver or kidney cancer.

This clone has only a few counts. The CDR3 DNA sequence: TGTGCCAGCAGTCACCGGGACAGGTACTACGAGCAGTACTTC. Translating gives CASSHRDRYYEQYF. The chain couples TRBV2 to TRBJ2-7; 8 bases map to TRBD1. V lost 5 bases to trimming and J lost 3 bases; unmatched junction nucleotides: 6. CDR1 and CDR2 from the germline V gene are SNHLY and FYNNEI. The CDR3 runs to 14 residues.

The genes are TRBV10-3 and TRBJ2-7; D possibly uses TRBD1 or TRBD2 (5 bases each). The CDR3 consists of 14 residues. Trimming cost V 3 bases and J 5 bases, with 14 bases left between them. The germline V gene encodes CDR1 ENHRY and CDR2 SYGVKD. DNA of the CDR3: TGTGCCATCAGTGACCCGACGGGGACGAACGAGCAGTACTTC. Its protein product is CAISDPTGTNEQYF.

This clone was recorded once. The chain has TRBV7-2 and TRBJ2-7, with D possibly matching TRBD2 (5 bases). This CDR3 has 14 amino acids. V was pared by 4 bases and J by 4 bases, with 14 bases between. Germline CDR1 reads SGHTA; CDR2 reads FQGNSA. The DNA for the CDR3 is TGTGCCAGCAGCTCGACATACGGGAATTACGAGCAGTACTTC. Its translation: CASSSTYGNYEQYF. The entire variable domain, with the rest obtained from reference TRBV7-2 and TRBJ2-7, is as follows: GAGVSQSPSNKVTEKGKDVELRCDPISGHTALYWYRQSLGQGLEFLIYFQGNSAPDKSGLPSDRFSAERTGGSVSTLTIQRTQQEDSAVYLCASSSTYGNYEQYFGPGTRLTVT.

The chain recombines TRBV9 with TRBJ2-1; 11 bases line up with TRBD2. Losses at the gene ends were 4 bases for V and 5 bases for J; bases not matched to a gene: 11. The germline V gene encodes CDR1 SGDLS and CDR2 YYNGEE. The CDR3 totals 17 residues. CDR3 bases: TGTGCCAGCAGCCCAAGAGTAGCGGGGGGGCTAGACAATGAGCAGTTCTTC. This translates into CASSPRVAGGLDNEQFF.

This chain uses TRBV9 with TRBJ2-7, with D maybe TRBD2 (6 bases). The CDR3 sequence is 15 residues long. V shed 6 bases and J shed 5 bases, with 21 bases lying between them. CDR1 is SGDLS, CDR2 YYNGEE, per germline. The DNA for the CDR3 is TGTGCCAGCACCCGAGGAGGGACCATATGGGACGAGCAGTACTTC. This sequence encodes CASTRGGTIWDEQYF.

The chain employs TRBV27 and TRBJ2-5; D remains ambiguous. Germline values: CDR1 MNHEY, CDR2 SMNVEV (reference sequence). CDR3 length: 12 amino acids. Deletions cut 1 base from V and 9 bases from J, with 9 bases between. CDR3 in DNA: TGTGCCAGCAGTTTATTCGGCGAGGCCCAGTACTTC. It encodes CASSLFGEAQYF.

The chain couples TRBV10-2 to TRBJ1-2; 12 positions match TRBD1. This CDR3 has 16 amino acids. The ends lost 7 bases at V and 4 bases at J; junction bases unmatched: 10. Germline V gene data show CDR1 as WSHSY and CDR2 as SAAADI. CDR3 DNA: TGCGCCAGCACCGAGGGTGGGACAGGGGGCGGCTATGGCTACACCTTC. It codes for CASTEGGTGGGYGYTF.

The genes are TRBV27 and TRBJ2-1; 8 bases line up with TRBD2. The CDR3 is 18 amino acids. Germline CDR1 and CDR2: MNHEY and SMNVEV (reference sequence). With V trimmed by 8 bases and J by 7 bases, 22 bases remained unmatched. The CDR3 coding sequence is TGTGCCAGCGTGGCGACGGGACTAGGGGCCCTCCTGACTAATGAGCAGTTCTTC. Encoded protein: CASVATGLGALLTNEQFF.

V and J are TRBV4-1 and TRBJ2-7; a weak D match, TRBD2 (6 bases). The germline gives CDR1 MGHRA, CDR2 YSYEKL. The CDR3 runs 16 residues. With 2 bases removed from V and 1 base from J, the gap between germline ends came to 15 bases. CDR3 DNA: TGCGCCAGCAGCCAAACAGGTCGCGGGATTTCCTACGAGCAGTACTTC. It is translated as CASSQTGRGISYEQYF.

V is TRBV5-4 and J is TRBJ2-3, with 7 bases aligning to TRBD1. The germline V gene encodes CDR1 SGHNT and CDR2 YYREEE (reference sequence). This CDR3 has 15 amino acids. The junction had 3 bases not matched to a gene; V was cut back by 2 bases and J by 0 bases. The DNA for the CDR3 is TGTGCCAGCAGCTTAAGGGACAGAAGCACAGATACGCAGTATTTT. Its translation: CASSLRDRSTDTQYF.

The rearrangement links TRBV27 to TRBJ2-7; D is possibly TRBD2 (6 bases). Between the trimmed V and J ends, which lost 4 bases and 0 bases, there was a span of 13 bases. CDR1 and CDR2 from the germline V gene are MNHEY and SMNVEV (reference sequence). This CDR3 has 15 residues. Here the CDR3 reads CASSWSGYSSYEQYF. CDR3 nucleotide sequence: TGTGCCAGCAGTTGGAGCGGGTATAGCTCCTACGAGCAGTACTTC.

This sequence joins TRBV4-1 and TRBJ2-1; 13 bases align to TRBD2. The CDR3 is 16 amino acids. The V segment lost 2 bases and the J segment 9 bases; nucleotides outside the gene matches: 7. Looked up from germline, CDR1 is MGHRA and CDR2 is YSYEKL. The CDR3 spells CASSQRGLAGVIEQFF. The DNA for the CDR3 is TGCGCCAGCAGCCAAAGAGGACTAGCGGGAGTAATTGAGCAGTTCTTC.

V is TRBV7-9 and J is TRBJ1-6, with D possibly TRBD1 on 6 matching bases. The V end lost 2 bases, the J end lost 5 bases, and 10 bases lay between the germline ends. In germline, CDR1 is SEHNR, CDR2 FQNEAQ (reference sequence). The CDR3 totals 15 residues. This CDR3 is CASSLRGMDNSPLHF. CDR3 sequence (DNA): TGTGCCAGCAGCTTAAGGGGGATGGATAATTCACCCCTCCACTTT. Using reference TRBV7-9 and TRBJ1-6 for the parts outside the CDR3, the full variable domain is DTGVSQNPRHKITKRGQNVTFRCDPISEHNRLYWYRQTLGQGPEFLTYFQNEAQLEKSRLLSDRFSAERPKGSFSTLEIQRTEQGDSAMYLCASSLRGMDNSPLHFGNGTRLTVT.

The chain's CDR3 is CSVVPNTEAFF. The CDR3 region has the DNA TGCAGCGTTGTACCGAACACTGAAGCTTTCTTT. The chain employs TRBV29-1 and TRBJ1-1; no firm D call. This CDR3 spans 11 amino acids. CDR1 is SQVTM, CDR2 ANQGSEA, per germline. Trimming stripped 4 bases from V and 1 base from J, with 4 bases between.

This clone turned up a few times. This chain connects TRBV5-4 to TRBJ1-2; D not resolved. The V gene's germline CDR1 is SGHNT and CDR2 YYREEE (reference sequence). The CDR3 is made up of 14 amino acids. Trimming stripped 4 bases from V and 3 bases from J, with 13 bases between. The CDR3 coding sequence is TGTGCCAGCAGCCCGGCGGCCGGCGACTATGGCTACACCTTC. It is translated as CASSPAAGDYGYTF.

As DNA, the CDR3 is TGTGCCAGCAGCTTGGGTGAATACGAGCAGTACTTC. Amino acids: CASSLGEYEQYF. V usage is TRBV5-6 and J usage is TRBJ2-7; D is unclear. Trimming left V 0 bases short and J 4 bases short, with 5 bases between. The CDR3 spans 12 residues. The germline V gene has CDR1 SGHDT and CDR2 YYEEEE.

The rearrangement joins TRBV2 to TRBJ2-7; D might be TRBD1 (6 bases). V was shortened by 6 bases and J by 5 bases, with 14 bases between the two germline ends. Germline V lookup: CDR1 SNHLY, CDR2 FYNNEI. The CDR3 totals 13 residues. DNA of the CDR3: TGTGCCAGCAGGGACCAGGGGCTCGACGAGCAGTACTTC. It translates to CASRDQGLDEQYF.

The rearrangement joins TRBV27 to TRBJ1-1, with D tentatively TRBD1 (6 bases). Germline assignment: CDR1 MNHEY and CDR2 SMNVEV (reference sequence). Trimming cost V 2 bases and J 1 base, with 8 bases left between them. The CDR3 is 14 amino acids. The CDR3 loop reads CASSLTGTNTEAFF. CDR3 DNA: TGTGCCAGCAGTTTAACAGGGACGAACACTGAAGCTTTCTTT.

The chain employs TRBV19 and TRBJ1-1; D gene uncertain. The CDR3 covers 14 residues. Germline CDR1 and CDR2: LNHDA and SQIVND (reference sequence). The V gene lost 5 bases and the J gene lost 1 base, with 11 bases spanning the gap. CDR3 amino acids: CASSLDSANTEAFF. The CDR3 region has the DNA TGTGCCAGTAGTCTCGACTCGGCGAACACTGAAGCTTTCTTT.

This clone is a singleton in its sample. The rearrangement links TRBV7-8 to TRBJ1-5; no clear D gene. Germline assignment: CDR1 SGHVS and CDR2 FQNEAQ. Trimming left V 3 bases short and J 7 bases short, with 25 bases between. There are 18 residues in the CDR3. The CDR3 DNA follows: TGTGCCAGCAGCTTTATAGTGCGCCCTACCGGAATCGGACAGCCCCAGCATTTT. Translated, it gives CASSFIVRPTGIGQPQHF.

This clone was observed a handful of times. The chain has TRBV5-1 and TRBJ2-1; either TRBD1 or TRBD2 may fit D (5 bases each). There are 13 residues in the CDR3. CDR1 SGHRS and CDR2 YFSETQ come from the germline V gene. With 3 bases removed from V and 8 bases from J, the gap between germline ends came to 12 bases. CDR3 protein: CASSWDGTHEQFF. The CDR3 region has the DNA TGCGCCAGCAGCTGGGACGGAACCCATGAGCAGTTCTTC.

This chain joins TRBV27 and TRBJ2-2; 9 bases line up with TRBD2. Germline CDR1 reads MNHEY; CDR2 reads SMNVEV (reference sequence). Trimming took 6 bases from V and 0 from J; bases not matched to a gene: 2. This CDR3 region has 15 residues. CDR3 residues: CASRLAGTNTGELFF. In DNA form, the CDR3 reads TGTGCCAGCAGGCTAGCGGGGACGAACACCGGGGAGCTGTTTTTT.

V and J are TRBV9 and TRBJ2-3, with a tentative D call TRBD2 (6 bases). This CDR3 comprises 15 residues. The germline gives CDR1 SGDLS, CDR2 YYNGEE. V was pared by 0 bases and J by 0 bases, with 8 bases between. CDR3: CASSVGTTSTDTQYF. In DNA, the CDR3 is TGTGCCAGCAGCGTAGGGACTACTAGCACAGATACGCAGTATTTT.

In its sample, this clone was seen a few times. This rearrangement joins TRBV5-4 to TRBJ2-7; D may be TRBD1 (6 bases). V was cut by 4 bases and J by 2 bases, with 13 bases left in between. CDR1 SGHNT and CDR2 YYREEE come from the germline V gene (reference sequence). The CDR3 runs 14 residues. The CDR3 bases are TGTGCCAGCAGCCAGAGGACAGTTCCCTACGAGCAGTACTTC. It yields the protein CASSQRTVPYEQYF. The full variable domain, in which reference TRBV5-4 and TRBJ2-7 provide the parts outside the CDR3, is ETGVTQSPTHLIKTRGQQVTLRCSSQSGHNTVSWYQQALGQGPQFIFQYYREEENGRGNFPPRFSGLQFPNYSSELNVNALELDDSALYLCASSQRTVPYEQYFGPGTRLTVT.

The rearrangement links TRBV2 to TRBJ2-7; either TRBD1 or TRBD2 may fit D (6 bases each). V was pared by 10 bases and J by 6 bases, with 10 bases between. Germline CDR1 and CDR2: SNHLY and FYNNEI. The CDR3 is made up of 10 amino acids. The CDR3 sequence: CATRGGEQYF. The CDR3 bases are TGTGCCACCAGGGGAGGCGAGCAGTACTTC.

The chain links TRBV4-1 to TRBJ1-4; 11 bases align to TRBD1. This CDR3 contains 18 residues. Germline CDR1 reads MGHRA; CDR2 reads YSYEKL. After removal of 0 bases from V and 8 bases from J, the junction contained 11 bases not matched to a gene. The CDR3 sequence: CASSQDIRTGGLWEKLFF. CDR3 bases: TGCGCCAGCAGCCAAGATATCAGGACAGGGGGCCTTTGGGAAAAACTGTTTTTT.